Given below is one TCR beta chain in context. The antigen remains unidentified. The sample originates from a study of CD8+CD57+ T cells in acquired aplastic anemia. The wider study: On average, sorted CD4+ and CD8+ cells gave around 3.3 ug of DNA. Regarding the study as a whole: Significance was not reached for CD8+ Simpson's diversity between patients and controls. The study identified under 30 CD8+ CDR3 sequences shared by patients and controls.

Before being chosen for sequencing, patients had shown CD8+CD57+ cell expansion by flow cytometry. From germline, CDR1 is MNHEY and CDR2 SVGAGI. V was shortened by 6 bases and J by 5 bases, with 13 bases between the two germline ends. This CDR3 is 13 amino acids long. The TCR beta profiling, which covered VDJ combination and CDR3 sequence, was carried out using genomic DNA as the template. MiXCR, applied by TCRdb to the reads, yields one record per CDR3 protein. The sample lists 150,000 to 180,000 distinct CDR3 sequences; roughly 49% were seen once. The chain carries TRBV6-5 and TRBJ2-5; TRBD2 might be the D (5 bases). This receptor was obtained from a human donor with aplastic anemia. Sequenced input: sorted CD4+, CD8+, or CD8+CD57+ T cells (not recorded which) from PBMCs. The CDR3 spells CASRDSSRETQYF. As DNA, the CDR3 is TGTGCCAGCAGGGACTCGTCACGGGAGACCCAGTACTTC.